These 12 T cell receptor beta chains were all obtained from the same sample, sequenced in a study of blood T cells in healthy people across ages. A sample-barcoded 5' primer and a J-beta primer mix were used in a second PCR of roughly 6 to 11 cycles. TCRdb re-called the 5' RACE reads through MiXCR, storing one row per CDR3 protein. This sample carries hundreds of thousands of distinct CDR3 sequences, less than 60% of them seen once, and the ten largest clones take 15% to 20%. The sequenced sample was blood. The receptor set was obtained from a man at least 80 years old in good health.

This clonotype was recorded a few times. The chain carries TRBV3-1 and TRBJ2-5; D not resolved. The CDR3 contains 12 residues. With 0 bases removed from V and 5 bases from J, the gap between germline ends came to 4 bases. Germline CDR1 LGHDT, CDR2 YNNKEL (reference sequence). CDR3 protein: CASSQDSETQYF. The CDR3 bases are TGTGCCAGCAGCCAAGATTCCGAGACCCAGTACTTC.

This clonotype was detected only a few times. The chain carries TRBV4-2 and TRBJ2-5, with D possibly matching TRBD1 (5 bases). Germline V gene lookup returns CDR1 LGHNA and CDR2 YNFKEQ. V gave up 6 bases and J gave up 10 bases, with 18 bases separating them. This CDR3 is built from 13 residues. This CDR3 is CASSQGRVEHQYF. The CDR3 bases are TGTGCCAGCAGTCAGGGTCGGGTCGAGCACCAGTACTTC.

The gene calls are TRBV28 and TRBJ2-1, with 10 nucleotides matching TRBD2. V trimming: 5 bases; J trimming: 9 bases; junction bases outside the gene matches: 16. The CDR3 contains 17 residues. Per the germline V gene, CDR1 is MDHEN and CDR2 is SYDVKM. The CDR3 is CASSPPPSGLAYGEQFF. The CDR3 nucleotides are TGTGCCAGCAGTCCGCCACCTTCGGGACTAGCGTACGGTGAGCAGTTCTTC.

This chain links TRBV14 with TRBJ2-3, with D hard to call. V was cut by 4 bases and J by 6 bases, with 14 bases left in between. The CDR3 extends over 14 amino acids. Germline lookup yields CDR1 SGHDN and CDR2 FVKESK. Here the CDR3 reads CASSRARSGDTQYF. The CDR3 DNA is TGTGCCAGCAGCCGCGCCAGGTCCGGTGATACGCAGTATTTT.

This clonotype was counted ten times or more. The chain is built from TRBV29-1 and TRBJ1-2; D unclear. This CDR3 comprises 14 residues. Deletions cut 7 bases from V and 8 bases from J, with 23 bases between. Germline V gives CDR1 SQVTM, CDR2 ANQGSEA. The CDR3 protein is CSGDRLNFGEGYTF. CDR3 in DNA: TGCAGCGGTGACCGACTAAACTTCGGGGAGGGCTACACCTTC.

Points on this clonotype: The junction shows a germline mismatch at one end, possibly a read error. The V call is TRBV7-2, the J call TRBJ2-7; 13 nucleotides match TRBD2. The germline CDR1 and CDR2 sequences are SGHTA and FQGNSA. This CDR3 has 16 residues. CDR3 amino acids: CVSSPAGTSGIYEQYF. DNA of the CDR3: TGTGTCAGCAGTCCAGCCGGGACTAGCGGGATCTACGAGCAGTACTTC.

The chain recombines TRBV29-1 with TRBJ2-2, with 7 bases that match TRBD1. The CDR3 contains 14 residues. With 7 bases clipped from V and 2 bases from J, the junction kept 7 bases outside the gene matches. Germline lookup yields CDR1 SQVTM and CDR2 ANQGSEA. The CDR3 coding sequence is TGCAGCGCCTACCGGGACAGTAACACCGGGGAGCTGTTTTTT. Encoded protein: CSAYRDSNTGELFF.

V and J are TRBV25-1 and TRBJ2-7; D unclear. V lost 1 base and J 1 base, leaving 8 bases between the germline ends. From germline, CDR1 is MGHDK and CDR2 SYGVNS. The CDR3 length is 14 residues. This CDR3 reads CASSESTQSYEQYF. As DNA, the CDR3 is TGTGCCAGCAGTGAATCGACGCAGTCCTACGAGCAGTACTTC.

V gene TRBV24-1 combines with J gene TRBJ2-1, with D tentatively TRBD2 (6 bases). The CDR3 covers 17 residues. The germline V gene encodes CDR1 KGHDR and CDR2 SFDVKD. Trimming left V 5 bases short and J 2 bases short, with 18 bases between. The CDR3 coding sequence is TGTGCCACCAGTGCCCTTAGCGGTAGGGGTCCCTACAATGAGCAGTTCTTC. Amino acid sequence: CATSALSGRGPYNEQFF.

The chain employs TRBV27 and TRBJ2-1, with 7 bases aligning to TRBD1. Trimming cost V 6 bases and J 2 bases; bases outside gene matches: 10. This CDR3 spans 16 amino acids. Germline V CDR1 and CDR2: MNHEY, SMNVEV (reference sequence). The CDR3 region is CASSPRGRVPYNEQFF. Here the CDR3 DNA reads TGTGCCAGCAGCCCAAGGGGGCGGGTTCCCTACAATGAGCAGTTCTTC.

The V and J genes are TRBV20-1 and TRBJ2-1; D is undetermined. There are 14 residues in the CDR3. Germline V gene lookup returns CDR1 DFQATT and CDR2 SNEGSKA (reference sequence). Trimming removed 3 bases at V and 6 bases at J, with 15 bases between. As DNA, the CDR3 is TGCAGTGCTAGTCATCCCAAGAGAACCAATGAGCAGTTCTTC. Amino acid sequence: CSASHPKRTNEQFF.

This clonotype was observed a handful of times. This rearrangement joins TRBV7-9 to TRBJ2-2; 8 bases fit TRBD1. The CDR3 is made up of 16 amino acids. The V and J ends lost 5 bases and 6 bases, in that order; junction bases with no gene match: 11. Germline CDR1 reads SEHNR; CDR2 reads FQNEAQ (reference sequence). The CDR3 coding sequence is TGTGCCAGCAGCAGACCAGGGGGCGGCTTACCCGGGGAGCTGTTTTTT. This translates into CASSRPGGGLPGELFF.